These T cell receptor beta chains were read from a single sample in a study of T-cell memory formation after mild COVID-19. TCRdb re-called the 5' RACE reads with MiXCR, one entry per CDR3 protein. The sample has about 270,000 distinct CDR3 sequences; roughly 16% are singletons. Sequences were obtained from PBMCs or a T cell subset sorted from them (not recorded which). The origin of the receptors is a young man who had mild COVID-19 (a few samples of this study predate the infection). Cell type and time point are not known. CDR3s include the opening cysteine and the closing phenylalanine or tryptophan. Each record gives: CDR3 protein, CDR3 DNA, D gene, clone size, V gene, J gene. A D gene is named only where the DNA matches it firmly. Clone size is not always given. Where it is, it says once, few, many or a class for expanded clones.

CSARGYTEGEAFF	TGCAGTGCTAGAGGGTACACAGAGGGGGAAGCTTTCTTT	NA	few	TRBV20-1	TRBJ1-1
CASSKTGQSGANVLTF	TGTGCCAGCAGTAAAACCGGACAGTCTGGGGCCAACGTCCTGACTTTC	NA	few	TRBV6-6	TRBJ2-6
CASRQISGDEQFF	TGCGCCAGCCGTCAAATATCGGGCGATGAGCAGTTCTTC	NA	many	TRBV5-1	TRBJ2-1
CAWSVEREQFF	TGTGCCTGGAGTGTGGAGCGTGAGCAGTTCTTC	NA	NA	TRBV30	TRBJ2-1
CASSLLGRDRVAFF	TGTGCCAGCAGTTTACTCGGCAGGGATCGGGTGGCTTTCTTT	NA	few	TRBV27	TRBJ1-1
CASSPSVTQPQHF	TGTGCCAGCTCACCATCAGTTACTCAGCCCCAGCATTTT	NA	NA	TRBV18	TRBJ1-5
CASSRRDVSYEQYF	TGTGCCAGCAGCCGGAGGGACGTCTCCTACGAGCAGTACTTC	NA	once	TRBV7-9	TRBJ2-7
CATSILDRGQETQYF	TGTGCCACCAGCATCCTCGACAGGGGACAAGAGACCCAGTACTTC	TRBD1	NA	TRBV15	TRBJ2-5
CASSNDGDTGELFF	TGTGCCAGCTCAAACGACGGCGACACCGGGGAGCTGTTTTTT	NA	few	TRBV18	TRBJ2-2
CASSLDIITGELFF	TGTGCCAGCAGCTTAGACATCATCACCGGGGAGCTGTTTTTT	NA	few	TRBV11-2	TRBJ2-2
CASSYSAANTEAFF	TGTGCCAGCAGTTACTCGGCAGCGAACACTGAAGCTTTCTTT	NA	few	TRBV6-5	TRBJ1-1
CASSFKNTEAFF	TGTGCCAGCAGCTTCAAGAACACTGAAGCTTTCTTT	NA	many	TRBV11-3	TRBJ1-1
CASNNREGTQYF	TGTGCCAGCAACAACAGGGAGGGTACGCAGTATTTT	NA	few	TRBV12-3/TRBV12-4	TRBJ2-3
CASSLTVPDTGELFF	TGTGCCAGCAGCCTTACAGTCCCGGACACCGGGGAGCTGTTTTTT	NA	NA	TRBV6-5	TRBJ2-2
CASSQASGGVYNEQFF	TGTGCCAGCAGCCAAGCTAGCGGGGGTGTCTACAATGAGCAGTTCTTC	TRBD2	few	TRBV4-2	TRBJ2-1